This T cell receptor (beta chain) was identified in a study of CD8 T cells in Susac syndrome. When the RNA was reverse transcribed, random hexamers were used with an input of roughly 0.45 to 1 ug. TCRdb called the immunoSEQ multiplex PCR reads again in MiXCR, with one record for every CDR3 protein. The data hold roughly 190,000 distinct CDR3 sequences, with roughly 92% observed a single time. This clonotype was recorded a few times. Germline values: CDR1 KGHSH, CDR2 LQKENI. The CDR3 is 14 residues long. The germline V and J ends were trimmed by 3 bases and 0 bases, with 6 bases remaining between them.

The chain is built from TRBV18 and TRBJ1-5; no clear D. This clonotype originated in a human donor in good health. Sequencing was done on a sample of CD4+ T cells from PBMCs. The CDR3 DNA sequence: TGTGCCAGCTCACCGCCAGGTAGCAATCAGCCCCAGCATTTT. It yields the protein CASSPPGSNQPQHF.